This T cell receptor beta chain is from a study of a mutant IDH1 vaccine in newly diagnosed glioma. For this clone: Its matching antigen is unknown.

The method was immunoSEQ multiplex PCR; TCRdb's version includes in-frame clones alone and lacks a portion of them. The top ten hold 4.5% to 5.5% of the sample, which has about 130,000 clones, roughly 77% seen once. This CDR3 is 15 amino acids long. Trimming shortened V by 4 bases and J by 0 bases, and 10 bases separated the two germline ends. CDR1 and CDR2 (germline): LGHNA, YSLEER. Time point defined: week 11, during vaccination. A 20-mer mutant IDH1 peptide at 300 ug was injected subcutaneously with topical imiquimod. The chain joins TRBV4-3 to TRBJ1-3, with unresolved D. The material sequenced was PBMCs, taken from a glioma patient whose treatment included an IDH1 peptide vaccine. This clonotype originated in a man in his forties with glioma. CDR3 DNA sequence: TGCGCCAGCAGCCCGCACCTGAGCTCTGGAAACACCATATATTTT. This sequence encodes CASSPHLSSGNTIYF.